Included here is one T cell receptor beta chain sequence, with context. Its antigen remains unidentified. In germline, CDR1 is SQVTM, CDR2 ANQGSEA. This CDR3 is 14 amino acids long. The libraries of TRB cDNA were constructed through 5' RACE using UMI labels. From the 5' RACE reads, TCRdb lists one entry per CDR3 protein and no DNA. There are tens of thousands of distinct CDR3 sequences in the sample, with 0.5% to 0.55% held by the top ten. This specimen belongs to a study of CXCR3-negative and CXCR3-positive naive CD8 T cells. Study-wide background: The dataset comprises about 135 million TRB reads in total, with about 1.5 +/- 0.3 million reads per library.

The study's findings and limits: Greater hydrophobicity was found in TRB CDR3s of CXCR3-positive naive cells than of CXCR3-negative naive cells. Naive subsets did not differ in surface CD5, and TRB CDR3 properties served to infer TCR strength. The study found comparably high diversity in both naive subsets and much lower diversity in memory CD8+ cells.

More than 250,000 cells per CD8+ T cell subset were flow-sorted in triplicate. The chain carries TRBV29-1 and TRBJ2-1. Sequences were obtained from naive CXCR3+ CD8+ T cells from blood. Indicated subset: CD45RO-CCR7+CD27+CD95- naive CD8+ T cells expressing CXCR3 (TNR3+). The clonotype comes from a human donor in good health. Some clones in this sample may be carry-over from other donors' samples. This chain's CDR3 is CSVEALWSYNEQFF.